A single T cell receptor (beta chain) is shown here with its context. The sample originates from a study of blood T cell repertoires in COVID-19. The CDR3 is made up of 15 amino acids. CDR1 MDHEN and CDR2 SYDVKM come from the germline V gene. Trimming cost V 4 bases and J 5 bases; bases outside gene matches: 8. Authors' data handling: Quantification of nucleated cells was approximated via reference gene primer amplification. TCRdb's table, derived via immunoSEQ multiplex PCR, lists solely in-frame clones and lacks some. Clone size and V and J calls were adopted from that table, with D and trimming inferred from the DNA. The table lists under 250,000 clones, 75% to 85% of them singletons.

This rearrangement joins TRBV28 to TRBJ2-7, with 10 bases lining up with TRBD1. Material: peripheral blood. The receptor was derived from an older woman with acute or convalescent COVID-19. CDR3 in amino acids: CASSSGQGSVHEQYF. The CDR3 nucleotides read TGTGCCAGCAGTTCGGGACAGGGGTCTGTGCACGAGCAGTACTTC. The full variable domain, its missing parts supplied by reference TRBV28 and TRBJ2-7, is DVKVTQSSRYLVKRTGEKVFLECVQDMDHENMFWYRQDPGLGLRLIYFSYDVKMKEKGDIPEGYSVSREKKERFSLILESASTNQTSMYLCASSSGQGSVHEQYFGPGTRLTVT.